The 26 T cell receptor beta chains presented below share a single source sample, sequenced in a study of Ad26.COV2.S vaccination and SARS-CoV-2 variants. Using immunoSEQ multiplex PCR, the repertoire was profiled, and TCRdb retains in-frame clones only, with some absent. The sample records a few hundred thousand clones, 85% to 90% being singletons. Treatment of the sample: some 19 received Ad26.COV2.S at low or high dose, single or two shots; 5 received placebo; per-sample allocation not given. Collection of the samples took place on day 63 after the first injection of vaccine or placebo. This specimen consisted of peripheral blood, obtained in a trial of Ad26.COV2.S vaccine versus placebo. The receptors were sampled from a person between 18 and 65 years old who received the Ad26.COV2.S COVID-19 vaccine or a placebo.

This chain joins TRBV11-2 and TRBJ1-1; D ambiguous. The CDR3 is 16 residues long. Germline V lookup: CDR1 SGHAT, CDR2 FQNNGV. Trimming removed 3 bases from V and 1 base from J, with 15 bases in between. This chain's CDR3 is CASSFSPYGENTEAFF. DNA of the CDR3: TGTGCCAGCAGCTTTAGCCCTTACGGGGAGAACACTGAAGCTTTCTTT.

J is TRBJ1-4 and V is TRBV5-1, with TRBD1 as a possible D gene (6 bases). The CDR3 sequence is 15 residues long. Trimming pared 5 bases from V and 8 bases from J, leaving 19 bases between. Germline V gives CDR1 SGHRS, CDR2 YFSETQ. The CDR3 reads CASSLWGGGEEKLFF. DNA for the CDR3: TGCGCCAGCAGTCTTTGGGGGGGCGGAGAGGAAAAACTGTTTTTT.

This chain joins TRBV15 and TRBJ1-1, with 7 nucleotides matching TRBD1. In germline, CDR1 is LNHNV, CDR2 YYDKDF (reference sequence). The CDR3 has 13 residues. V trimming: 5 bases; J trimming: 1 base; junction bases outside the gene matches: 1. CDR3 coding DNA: TGTGCCACCAGCGGGGACAGGAACACTGAAGCTTTCTTT. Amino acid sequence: CATSGDRNTEAFF.

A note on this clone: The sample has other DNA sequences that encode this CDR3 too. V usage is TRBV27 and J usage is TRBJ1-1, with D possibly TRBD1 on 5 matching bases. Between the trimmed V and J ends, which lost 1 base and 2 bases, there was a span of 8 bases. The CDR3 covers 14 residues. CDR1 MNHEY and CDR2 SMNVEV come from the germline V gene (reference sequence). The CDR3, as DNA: TGTGCCAGCAGTTTATGGGGCGGTAACACTGAAGCTTTCTTT. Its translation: CASSLWGGNTEAFF.

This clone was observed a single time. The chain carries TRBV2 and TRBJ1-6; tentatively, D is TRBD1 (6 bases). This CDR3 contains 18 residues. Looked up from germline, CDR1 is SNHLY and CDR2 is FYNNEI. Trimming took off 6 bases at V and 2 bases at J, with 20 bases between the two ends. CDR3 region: CASSLTPTGTTYNSPLHF. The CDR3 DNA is TGTGCCAGCAGCCTTACTCCTACAGGGACCACCTATAATTCACCCCTCCACTTT.

CDR3 loop: CASRNLNYNEQFF. The CDR3 DNA sequence: TGTGCCAGCAGAAACTTAAACTACAATGAGCAGTTCTTC. The chain uses TRBV27 and TRBJ2-1, with D hard to call. The CDR3 consists of 13 residues. The V end lost 6 bases, the J end lost 3 bases, and 9 bases lay between the germline ends. Germline loops: CDR1 MNHEY, CDR2 SMNVEV (reference sequence).

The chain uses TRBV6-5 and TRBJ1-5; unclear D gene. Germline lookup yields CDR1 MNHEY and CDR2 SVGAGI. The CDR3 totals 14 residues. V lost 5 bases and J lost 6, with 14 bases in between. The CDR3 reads CASSLRQEGQPQHF. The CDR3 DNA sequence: TGTGCCAGCAGTCTCAGACAAGAAGGTCAGCCCCAGCATTTT.

The CDR3 DNA sequence: TGTGCCAGCAGTCAATTCCAGGGGAGGAACTATGGCTACACCTTC. Translated, it gives CASSQFQGRNYGYTF. The chain has TRBV28 and TRBJ1-2, with D perhaps TRBD1 (6 bases). Germline V gene lookup returns CDR1 MDHEN and CDR2 SYDVKM. Trimming left V 5 bases short and J 2 bases short, with 15 bases between. This CDR3 region has 15 residues.

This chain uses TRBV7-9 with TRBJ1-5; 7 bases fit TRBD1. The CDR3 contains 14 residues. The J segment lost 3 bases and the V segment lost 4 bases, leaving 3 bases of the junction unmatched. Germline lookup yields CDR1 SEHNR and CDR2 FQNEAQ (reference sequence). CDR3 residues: CASSSGQLNQPQHF. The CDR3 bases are TGTGCCAGCAGCTCGGGACAGCTCAATCAGCCCCAGCATTTT. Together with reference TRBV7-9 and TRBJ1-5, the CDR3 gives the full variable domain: DTGVSQNPRHKITKRGQNVTFRCDPISEHNRLYWYRQTLGQGPEFLTYFQNEAQLEKSRLLSDRFSAERPKGSFSTLEIQRTEQGDSAMYLCASSSGQLNQPQHFGDGTRLSIL.

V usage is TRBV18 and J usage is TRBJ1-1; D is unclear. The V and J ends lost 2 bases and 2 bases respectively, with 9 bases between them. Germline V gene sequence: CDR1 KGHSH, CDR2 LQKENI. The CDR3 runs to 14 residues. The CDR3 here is CASSPFFVNTEAFF. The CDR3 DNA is TGTGCCAGCTCACCATTTTTCGTAAACACTGAAGCTTTCTTT.

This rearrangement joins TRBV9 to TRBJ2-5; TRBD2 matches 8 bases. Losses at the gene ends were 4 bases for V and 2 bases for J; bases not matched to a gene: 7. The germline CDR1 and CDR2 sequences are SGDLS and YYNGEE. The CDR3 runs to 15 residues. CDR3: CASSPTAGGQETQYF. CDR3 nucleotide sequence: TGTGCCAGCAGCCCAACCGCGGGGGGTCAAGAGACCCAGTACTTC.

The CDR3 region is CASSKDRDGEQYF. The CDR3, as DNA: TGTGCCAGCAGCAAAGACAGGGATGGCGAGCAGTACTTC. The rearrangement uses TRBV5-6 and TRBJ2-7, with 7 bases identical to TRBD1. Germline assignment: CDR1 SGHDT and CDR2 YYEEEE. CDR3 size: 13 residues. Trimming removed 4 bases from V and 6 bases from J; junction bases left unmatched: 7.

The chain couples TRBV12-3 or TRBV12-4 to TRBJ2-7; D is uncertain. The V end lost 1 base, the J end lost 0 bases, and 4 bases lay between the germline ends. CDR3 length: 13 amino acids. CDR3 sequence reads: CASSLGLSYEQYV. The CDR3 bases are TGTGCCAGCAGTTTAGGTCTCTCCTACGAGCAGTACGTC.

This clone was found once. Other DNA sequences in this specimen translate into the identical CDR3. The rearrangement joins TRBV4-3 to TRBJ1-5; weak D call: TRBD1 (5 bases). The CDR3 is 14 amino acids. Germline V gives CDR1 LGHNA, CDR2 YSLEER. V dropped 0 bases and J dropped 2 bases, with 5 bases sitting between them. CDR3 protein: CASSQEGGNQPQHF. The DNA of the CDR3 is TGCGCCAGCAGCCAAGAGGGGGGCAATCAGCCCCAGCATTTT.

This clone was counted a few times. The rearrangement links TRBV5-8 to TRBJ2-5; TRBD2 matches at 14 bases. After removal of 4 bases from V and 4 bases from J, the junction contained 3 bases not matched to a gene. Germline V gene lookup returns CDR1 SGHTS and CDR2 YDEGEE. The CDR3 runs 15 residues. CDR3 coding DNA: TGTGCCAGCAGCACGGGACTAGCGGGGGTAGAGACCCAGTACTTC. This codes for CASSTGLAGVETQYF.

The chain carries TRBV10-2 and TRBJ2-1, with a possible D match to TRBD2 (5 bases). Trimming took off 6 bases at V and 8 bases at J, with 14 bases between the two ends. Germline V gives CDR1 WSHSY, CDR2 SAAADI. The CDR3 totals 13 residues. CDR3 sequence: CASRTVRADEQFF. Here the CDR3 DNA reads TGCGCCAGCAGAACGGTGAGGGCCGATGAGCAGTTCTTC.

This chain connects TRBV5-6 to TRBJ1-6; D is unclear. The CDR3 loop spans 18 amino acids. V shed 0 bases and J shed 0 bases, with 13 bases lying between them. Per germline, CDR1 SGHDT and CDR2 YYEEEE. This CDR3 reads CASSLDWTDSSYNSPLHF. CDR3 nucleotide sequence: TGTGCCAGCAGCTTGGATTGGACGGATAGCTCCTATAATTCACCCCTCCACTTT.

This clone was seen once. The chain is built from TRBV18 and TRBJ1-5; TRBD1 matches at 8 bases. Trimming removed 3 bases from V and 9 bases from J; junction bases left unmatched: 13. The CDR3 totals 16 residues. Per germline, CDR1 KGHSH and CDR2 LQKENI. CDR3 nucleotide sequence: TGTGCCAGCTCACCGGGGACAGGCAATAATCAGCGGCCCCAGCATTTT. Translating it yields CASSPGTGNNQRPQHF.

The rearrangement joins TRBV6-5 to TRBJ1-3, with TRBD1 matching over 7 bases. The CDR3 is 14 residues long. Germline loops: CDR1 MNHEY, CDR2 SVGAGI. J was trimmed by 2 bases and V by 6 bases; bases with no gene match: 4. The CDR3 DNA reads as TGTGCCAGCAGGACAGGGCTTGCTGGAAACACCATATATTTT. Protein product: CASRTGLAGNTIYF.

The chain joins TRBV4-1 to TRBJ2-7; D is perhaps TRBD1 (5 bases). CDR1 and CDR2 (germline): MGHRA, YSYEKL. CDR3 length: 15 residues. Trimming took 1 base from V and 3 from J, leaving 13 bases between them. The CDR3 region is CASSQGDKGNYEQYF. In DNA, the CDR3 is TGCGCCAGCAGCCAAGGCGACAAGGGGAACTACGAGCAGTACTTC.

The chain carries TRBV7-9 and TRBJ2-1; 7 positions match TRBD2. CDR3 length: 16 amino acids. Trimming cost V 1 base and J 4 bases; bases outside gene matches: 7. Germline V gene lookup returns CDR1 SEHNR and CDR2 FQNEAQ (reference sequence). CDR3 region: CASSLVYGGGYNEQFF. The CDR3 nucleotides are TGTGCCAGCAGCTTAGTTTACGGCGGGGGATACAATGAGCAGTTCTTC.

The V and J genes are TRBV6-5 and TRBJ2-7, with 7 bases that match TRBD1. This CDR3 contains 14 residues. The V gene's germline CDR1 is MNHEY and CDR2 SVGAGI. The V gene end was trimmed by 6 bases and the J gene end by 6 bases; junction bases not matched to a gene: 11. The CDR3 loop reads CASSKNRGLSEQYF. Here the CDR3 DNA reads TGTGCCAGCAGCAAAAACAGGGGCCTCTCCGAGCAGTACTTC.

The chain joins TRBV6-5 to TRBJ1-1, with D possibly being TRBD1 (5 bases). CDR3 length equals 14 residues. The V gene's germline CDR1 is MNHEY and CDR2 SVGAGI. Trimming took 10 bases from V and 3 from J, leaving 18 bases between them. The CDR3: CAIRRTILDTEAFF. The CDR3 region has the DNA TGTGCCATCAGACGGACAATCCTGGACACTGAAGCTTTCTTT.

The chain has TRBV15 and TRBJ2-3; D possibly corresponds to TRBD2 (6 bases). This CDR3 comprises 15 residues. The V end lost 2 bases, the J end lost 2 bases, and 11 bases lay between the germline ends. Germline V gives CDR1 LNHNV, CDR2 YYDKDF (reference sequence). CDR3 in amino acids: CATSRFGSYTDTQYF. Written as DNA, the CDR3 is TGTGCCACCAGCAGATTCGGGAGTTACACAGATACGCAGTATTTT. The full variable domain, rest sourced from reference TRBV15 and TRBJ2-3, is DAMVIQNPRYQVTQFGKPVTLSCSQTLNHNVMYWYQQKSSQAPKLLFHYYDKDFNNEADTPDNFQSRRPNTSFCFLDIRSPGLGDTAMYLCATSRFGSYTDTQYFGPGTRLTVL.

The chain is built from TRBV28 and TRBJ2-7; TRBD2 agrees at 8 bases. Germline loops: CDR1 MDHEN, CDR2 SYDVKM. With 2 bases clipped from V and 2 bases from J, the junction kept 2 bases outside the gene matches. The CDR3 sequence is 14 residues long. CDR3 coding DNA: TGTGCCAGCAGTTTACACGGGGGGGCCTACGAGCAGTACTTC. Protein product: CASSLHGGAYEQYF.

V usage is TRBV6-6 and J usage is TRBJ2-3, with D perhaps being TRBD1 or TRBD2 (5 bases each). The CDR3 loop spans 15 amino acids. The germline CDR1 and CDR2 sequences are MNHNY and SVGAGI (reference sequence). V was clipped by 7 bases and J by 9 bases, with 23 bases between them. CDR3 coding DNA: TGTGCCAGCATCGCCCCGGGCCCCACCTGGGGGACGCAGTATTTT. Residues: CASIAPGPTWGTQYF.